This passage covers 8 T cell receptor beta chains from one sample sequenced in a study of post-analysis software for immune sequencing data. Overall study results and limits: Among roughly five TRBV segments more frequent in patients than controls were TRBV5-6, TRBV5-1 and TRBV20-1.

These receptors have no identified antigens. Built from TCR beta cDNA, the libraries had unique molecular identifiers in them. TCRdb called the PCR reads again in MiXCR, with one record for every CDR3 protein. The profile covers hundreds of thousands of distinct CDR3 sequences, with about 39% appearing a single time and 7.6% taken by the ten largest. Sequenced material: blood. The receptor set was obtained from a girl aged 2-15 years with multiple sclerosis.

Concerning this clonotype itself: Relative to the germline gene, one junction end is altered; a read error may explain this. The genes are TRBV11-2 and TRBJ2-5, with TRBD1 matching over 10 bases. Germline lookup yields CDR1 SGHAT and CDR2 FQNNGV. CDR3 length: 16 amino acids. CDR3: CASSPIGGQGQETQYF. CDR3 DNA sequence: TGTGCTAGCAGCCCGATAGGGGGACAGGGGCAAGAGACCCAGTACTTC.

The rearrangement uses TRBV7-9 and TRBJ2-7, with TRBD2 matching 8 bases. With V trimmed by 4 bases and J by 1 base, 6 bases remained unmatched. This CDR3 region has 15 residues. Per germline, CDR1 SEHNR and CDR2 FQNEAQ (reference sequence). The CDR3 DNA reads TGTGCCAGCAGCTACGCCGGGACTAGTTCCTACGAGCAGTACTTC. Translated, it gives CASSYAGTSSYEQYF.

A remark on this clonotype: Since a much larger clone is just one base distant, this may be a read error. The rearrangement uses TRBV20-1 and TRBJ2-4; D call uncertain. The end of the DNA is better explained by TRBJ2-5, so the J call may be wrong. The CDR3 totals 14 residues. CDR1 and CDR2 (germline): DFQATT, SNEGSKA (reference sequence). The CDR3 loop reads CSAPLMGCQETQYF. For the CDR3, the DNA is TGCAGTGCTCCCCTCATGGGGTGCCAAGAGACCCAGTACTTC.

This clonotype appeared a few times. V is TRBV6-5 and J is TRBJ1-5; no definite D call. The CDR3 length is 15 residues. Germline CDR1 is MNHEY and CDR2 is SVGAGI. Trimming removed 0 bases from V and 1 base from J, with 7 bases in between. The CDR3 DNA sequence: TGTGCCAGCAGTTACTCGGTGTACAGCAATCAGCCCCAGCATTTT. Protein sequence: CASSYSVYSNQPQHF.

The rearrangement joins TRBV29-1 to TRBJ1-2, with TRBD1 as a possible D gene (5 bases). The CDR3 runs to 12 residues. Deletions cut 4 bases from V and 4 bases from J, with 10 bases between. In germline, CDR1 is SQVTM, CDR2 ANQGSEA. The CDR3 protein is CSVGGSVYGYTF. CDR3 DNA sequence: TGCAGCGTTGGGGGCAGTGTCTATGGCTACACCTTC.

This clonotype showed up just once. The genes are TRBV6-2 or TRBV6-3 and TRBJ1-2; perhaps TRBD1 as D (6 bases). This CDR3 has 14 residues. Germline loops: CDR1 MNHEY, CDR2 SVGEGT. V was pared by 6 bases and J by 2 bases, with 13 bases between. CDR3 DNA: TGTGCCAGCAGCCTCAGGACAGTCAACTATGGCTACACCTTC. Translation: CASSLRTVNYGYTF.

The chain combines TRBV7-2 with TRBJ1-5; 7 bases are shared with TRBD1. With V trimmed by 1 base and J by 6 bases, 12 bases remained unmatched. The CDR3 is 17 amino acids. Germline-derived CDR1 and CDR2 are SGHTA and FQGNSA. The CDR3 DNA reads as TGTGCCAGCAGCTTAGGGGGTGGCACAGGGGTGGGTCAGCCCCAGCATTTT. It is translated as CASSLGGGTGVGQPQHF.

This clonotype turned up a few times. The chain joins TRBV6-5 to TRBJ2-5; 8 nucleotides align to TRBD2. The J call may be in error: the DNA end matches TRBJ2-7 better. The CDR3 spans 15 residues. Germline V lookup: CDR1 MNHEY, CDR2 SVGAGI. In nucleotides, the CDR3 is TGTGCCAGCAGTCCCTGGGTAGCGGGGAGGTACGAGCAGTACTTC. This translates into CASSPWVAGRYEQYF.